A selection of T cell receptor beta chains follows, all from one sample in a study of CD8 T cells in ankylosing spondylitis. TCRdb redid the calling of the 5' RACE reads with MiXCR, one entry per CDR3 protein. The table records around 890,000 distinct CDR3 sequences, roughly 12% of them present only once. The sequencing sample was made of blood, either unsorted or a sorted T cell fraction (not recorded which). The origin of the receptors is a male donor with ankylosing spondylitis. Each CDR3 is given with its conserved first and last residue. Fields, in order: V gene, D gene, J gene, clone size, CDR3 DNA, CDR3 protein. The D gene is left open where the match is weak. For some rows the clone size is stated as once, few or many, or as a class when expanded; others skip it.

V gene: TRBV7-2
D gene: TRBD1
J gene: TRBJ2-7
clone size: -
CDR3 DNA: TGTGCCAGCAAGACAGGGGATGGCTACGAGCAGTACTTC
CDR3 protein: CASKTGDGYEQYF

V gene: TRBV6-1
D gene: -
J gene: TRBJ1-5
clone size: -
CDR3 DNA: TGTGCCAGCGCCGCGGGGGGACCGGGCAATCAGCCCCAGCATTTT
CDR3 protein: CASAAGGPGNQPQHF

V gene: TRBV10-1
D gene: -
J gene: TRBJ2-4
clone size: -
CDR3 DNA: TGCGCCAGCAGTGAGTCGTTCGTAGCGCAAGCCAAAAACATTCAGTACTTC
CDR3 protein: CASSESFVAQAKNIQYF

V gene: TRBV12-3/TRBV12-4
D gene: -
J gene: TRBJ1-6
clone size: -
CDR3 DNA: TGTGCCAGCAGTTTGCGGGGGAGGGGAAATTCACCCCTCCACTTT
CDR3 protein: CASSLRGRGNSPLHF

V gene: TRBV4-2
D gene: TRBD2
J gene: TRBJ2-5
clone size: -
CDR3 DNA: TGTGCCAGCAGACTCCGACTAGCGGGGAGAGAGACCCAGTACTTC
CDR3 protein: CASRLRLAGRETQYF

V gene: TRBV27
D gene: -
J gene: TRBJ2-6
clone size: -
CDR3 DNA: TGTGCCAGCAGTTTATTTACAGGCAGGACGAGTTCTGGGGCCAACGTCCTGACTTTC
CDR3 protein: CASSLFTGRTSSGANVLTF

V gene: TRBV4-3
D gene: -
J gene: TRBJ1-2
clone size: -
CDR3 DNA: TGCGCCAGCAGCCAAGGACTTCTATATGGCTACACCTTC
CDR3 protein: CASSQGLLYGYTF

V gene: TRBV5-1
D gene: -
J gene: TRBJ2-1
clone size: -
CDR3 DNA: TGCGCCAGCAGCTTCTCCAGGGTTTCTTCCCCAAACAATGAGCAGTTCTTC
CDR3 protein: CASSFSRVSSPNNEQFF

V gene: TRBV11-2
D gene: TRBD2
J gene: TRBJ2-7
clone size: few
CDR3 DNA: TGTGCCAGCAGCTTTAGCGGGGACTCCTACGAGCAGTACTTC
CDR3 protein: CASSFSGDSYEQYF

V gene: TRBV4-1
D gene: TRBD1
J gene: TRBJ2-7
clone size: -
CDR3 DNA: TGCGCCAGCAGCCAACGGGACAGGGCACACGAGCAGTACTTC
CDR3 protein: CASSQRDRAHEQYF

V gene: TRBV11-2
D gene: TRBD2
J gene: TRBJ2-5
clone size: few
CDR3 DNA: TGTGCCAGCAGCTTAAGGACTAGCGATGATGAGACCCAGTACTTC
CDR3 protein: CASSLRTSDDETQYF

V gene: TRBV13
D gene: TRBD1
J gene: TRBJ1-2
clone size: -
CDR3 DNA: TGTGCCAGCAGCGAGACAGGGGGCGCTGACTATGGCTACACCTTC
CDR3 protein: CASSETGGADYGYTF

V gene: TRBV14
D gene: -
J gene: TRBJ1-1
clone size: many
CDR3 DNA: TGTGCCAGCAGCCAATCGGCGGGGTACACTGAAGCTTTCTTT
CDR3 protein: CASSQSAGYTEAFF